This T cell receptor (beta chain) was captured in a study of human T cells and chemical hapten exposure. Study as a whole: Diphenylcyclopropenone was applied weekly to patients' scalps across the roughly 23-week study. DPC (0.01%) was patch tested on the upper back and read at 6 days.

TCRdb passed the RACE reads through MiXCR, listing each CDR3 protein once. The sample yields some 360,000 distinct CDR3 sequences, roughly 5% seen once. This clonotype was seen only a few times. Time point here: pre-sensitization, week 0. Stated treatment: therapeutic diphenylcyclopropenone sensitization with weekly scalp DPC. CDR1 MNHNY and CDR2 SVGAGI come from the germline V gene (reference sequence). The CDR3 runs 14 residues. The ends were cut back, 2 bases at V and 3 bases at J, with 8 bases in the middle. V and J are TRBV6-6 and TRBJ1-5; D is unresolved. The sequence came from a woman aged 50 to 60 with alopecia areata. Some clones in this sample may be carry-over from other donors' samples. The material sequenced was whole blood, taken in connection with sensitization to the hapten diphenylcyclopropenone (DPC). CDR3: CASSYGKSNQPQHF. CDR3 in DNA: TGTGCCAGCAGTTACGGTAAATCCAATCAGCCCCAGCATTTT.